This T cell receptor (beta chain) was sequenced for a study of early T cells in non-severe SARS-CoV-2 infection. Study-level background: With bulk RNA from unsorted whole blood as input, sequencing yielded unpaired chains. Notes on the study in general: Anti-spike CD8 responses were favored in VDJdb matching, and private and CD4 specificities were missed.

Germline-derived CDR1 and CDR2 are SNHLY and FYNNEI. V shed 3 bases and J shed 2 bases, with 9 bases lying between them. The CDR3 sequence is 14 residues long. This clonotype was counted many times. Its specificity is unknown. TCRdb redid the calling of the 5' RACE reads with MiXCR, one entry per CDR3 protein. Altogether 25,000 to 40,000 distinct CDR3 sequences are present, 5% to 6.5% being singletons, with the ten largest covering about a fifth. The sequenced material came from whole blood. This chain links TRBV2 with TRBJ2-3, with D tentatively TRBD2 (6 bases). The sequence came from an adult who was a healthcare worker with PCR-confirmed SARS-CoV-2 infection or an uninfected control (not recorded which). Written as DNA, the CDR3 is TGTGCCAGCAGTGAGGGCGGGACCACAGATACGCAGTATTTT. Its translation: CASSEGGTTDTQYF.